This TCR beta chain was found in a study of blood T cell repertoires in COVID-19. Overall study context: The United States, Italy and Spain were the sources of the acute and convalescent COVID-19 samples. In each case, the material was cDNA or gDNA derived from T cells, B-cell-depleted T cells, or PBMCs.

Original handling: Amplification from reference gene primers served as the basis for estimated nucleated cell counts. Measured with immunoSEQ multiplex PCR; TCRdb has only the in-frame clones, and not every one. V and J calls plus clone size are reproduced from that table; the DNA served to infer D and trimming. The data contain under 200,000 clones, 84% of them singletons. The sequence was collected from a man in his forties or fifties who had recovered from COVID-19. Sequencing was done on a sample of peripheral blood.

CDR3 DNA: TGTGCCAGCTCACTCGAGACAGGGGACGAGCAGTACTTC. Protein sequence: CASSLETGDEQYF. The chain has TRBV18 and TRBJ2-7, with TRBD1 identical over 8 bases. The CDR3 covers 13 residues. Trimming removed 4 bases from V and 5 bases from J; junction bases left unmatched: 4. Germline CDR1 and CDR2: KGHSH and LQKENI.